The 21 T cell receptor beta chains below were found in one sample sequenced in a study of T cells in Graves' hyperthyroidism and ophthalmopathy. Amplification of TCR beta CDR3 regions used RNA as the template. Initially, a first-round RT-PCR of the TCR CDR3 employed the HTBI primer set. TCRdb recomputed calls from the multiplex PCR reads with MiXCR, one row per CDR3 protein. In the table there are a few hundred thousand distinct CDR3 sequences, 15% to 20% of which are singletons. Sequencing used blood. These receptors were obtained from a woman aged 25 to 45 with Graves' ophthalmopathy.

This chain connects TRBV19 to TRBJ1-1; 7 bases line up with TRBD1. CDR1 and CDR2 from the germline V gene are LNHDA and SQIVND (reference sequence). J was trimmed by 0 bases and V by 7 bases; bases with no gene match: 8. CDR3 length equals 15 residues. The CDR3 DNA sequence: TGTGCCAGTATCCCCGGGACAGTAGTGAACACTGAAGCTTTCTTT. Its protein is CASIPGTVVNTEAFF.

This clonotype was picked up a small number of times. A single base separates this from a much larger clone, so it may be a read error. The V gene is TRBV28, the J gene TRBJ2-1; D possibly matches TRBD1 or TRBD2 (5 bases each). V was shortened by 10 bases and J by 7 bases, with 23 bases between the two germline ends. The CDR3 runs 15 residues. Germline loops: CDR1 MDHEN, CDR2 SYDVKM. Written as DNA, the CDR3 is TGTGCCACCCGCAAAAGAGGGGCGAATGTGAATGAGCAGTTCTTC. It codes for CATRKRGANVNEQFF.

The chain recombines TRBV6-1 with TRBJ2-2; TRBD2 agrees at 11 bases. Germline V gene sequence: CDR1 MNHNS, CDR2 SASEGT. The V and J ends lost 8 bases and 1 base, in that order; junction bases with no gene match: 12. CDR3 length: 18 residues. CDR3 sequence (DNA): TGTGCCAGCTCGAAAACGGGACTAGCGGCCTTGAACACCGGGGAGCTGTTTTTT. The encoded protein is CASSKTGLAALNTGELFF.

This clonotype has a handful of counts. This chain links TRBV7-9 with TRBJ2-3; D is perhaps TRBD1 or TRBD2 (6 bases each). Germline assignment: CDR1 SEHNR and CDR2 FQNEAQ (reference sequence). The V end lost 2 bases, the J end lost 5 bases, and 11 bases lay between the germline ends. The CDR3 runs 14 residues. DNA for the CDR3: TGTGCCAGCAGCTTATGGGGGGCCCAAGATACGCAGTATTTT. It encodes CASSLWGAQDTQYF.

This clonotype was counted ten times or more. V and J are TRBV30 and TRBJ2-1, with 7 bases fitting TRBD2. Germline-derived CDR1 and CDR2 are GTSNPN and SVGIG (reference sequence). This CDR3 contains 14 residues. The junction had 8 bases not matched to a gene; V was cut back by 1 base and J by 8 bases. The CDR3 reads CAWSADFAGDEQFF. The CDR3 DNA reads TGTGCCTGGAGTGCGGACTTCGCGGGGGATGAGCAGTTCTTC.

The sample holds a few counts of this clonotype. CDR3 protein: CASQLSAFPQETQYF. The CDR3 DNA is TGTGCCAGCCAACTCAGTGCCTTTCCACAAGAGACCCAGTACTTC. The chain combines TRBV6-1 with TRBJ2-5; no reliable D call. The CDR3 extends over 15 amino acids. Looked up from germline, CDR1 is MNHNS and CDR2 is SASEGT. V was clipped by 8 bases and J by 2 bases, with 18 bases between them.

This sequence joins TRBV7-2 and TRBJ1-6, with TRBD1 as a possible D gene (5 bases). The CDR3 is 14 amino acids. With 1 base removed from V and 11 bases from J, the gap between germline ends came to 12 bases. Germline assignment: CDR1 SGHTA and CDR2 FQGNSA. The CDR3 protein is CASSLGDGGAPLHF. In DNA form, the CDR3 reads TGTGCCAGCAGCTTAGGGGACGGTGGCGCACCCCTCCACTTT.

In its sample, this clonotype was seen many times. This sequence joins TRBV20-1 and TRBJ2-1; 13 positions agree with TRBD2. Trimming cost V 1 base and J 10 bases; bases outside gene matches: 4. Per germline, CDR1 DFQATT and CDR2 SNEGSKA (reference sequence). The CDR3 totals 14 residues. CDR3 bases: TGCAGTGCTAGAGGGGGACTAGCGGGACTCGAGCAGTTCTTC. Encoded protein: CSARGGLAGLEQFF.

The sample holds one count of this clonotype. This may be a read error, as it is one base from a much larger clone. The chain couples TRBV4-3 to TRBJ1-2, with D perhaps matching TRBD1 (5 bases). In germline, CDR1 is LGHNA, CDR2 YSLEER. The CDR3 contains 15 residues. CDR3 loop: CASSQERGFGYGFTF. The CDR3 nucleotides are TGCGCCAGCAGCCAAGAGAGGGGCTTCGGCTATGGCTTCACCTTC.

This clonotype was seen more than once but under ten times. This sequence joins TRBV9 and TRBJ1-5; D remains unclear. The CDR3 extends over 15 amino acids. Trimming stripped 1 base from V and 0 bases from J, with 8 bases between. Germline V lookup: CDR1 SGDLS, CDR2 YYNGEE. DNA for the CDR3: TGTGCCAGCAGCGTAAGCATGGATAGCAATCAGCCCCAGCATTTT. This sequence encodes CASSVSMDSNQPQHF. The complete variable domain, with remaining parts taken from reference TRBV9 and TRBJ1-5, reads DSGVTQTPKHLITATGQRVTLRCSPRSGDLSVYWYQQSLDQGLQFLIQYYNGEERAKGNILERFSAQQFPDLHSELNLSSLELGDSALYFCASSVSMDSNQPQHFGDGTRLSIL.

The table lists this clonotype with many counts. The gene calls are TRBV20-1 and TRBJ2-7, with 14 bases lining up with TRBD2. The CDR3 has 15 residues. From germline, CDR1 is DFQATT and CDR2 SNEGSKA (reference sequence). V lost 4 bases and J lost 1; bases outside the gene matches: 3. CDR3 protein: CSATGTSGSSYEQYF. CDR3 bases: TGCAGTGCTACCGGGACTAGCGGGAGTTCCTACGAGCAGTACTTC.

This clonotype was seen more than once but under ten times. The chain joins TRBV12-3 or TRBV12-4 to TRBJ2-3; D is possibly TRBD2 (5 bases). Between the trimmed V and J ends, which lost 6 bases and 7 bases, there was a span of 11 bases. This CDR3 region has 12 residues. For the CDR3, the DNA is TGTGCCAGCAGGAACGGGGAACATACGCAGTATTTT. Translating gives CASRNGEHTQYF.

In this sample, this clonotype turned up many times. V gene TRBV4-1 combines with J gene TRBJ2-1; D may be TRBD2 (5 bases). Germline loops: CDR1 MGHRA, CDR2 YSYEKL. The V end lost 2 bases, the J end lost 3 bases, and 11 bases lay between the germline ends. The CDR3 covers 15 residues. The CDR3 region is CASSQQRRYYNEQFF. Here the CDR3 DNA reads TGCGCCAGCAGCCAACAGCGGAGATACTACAATGAGCAGTTCTTC.

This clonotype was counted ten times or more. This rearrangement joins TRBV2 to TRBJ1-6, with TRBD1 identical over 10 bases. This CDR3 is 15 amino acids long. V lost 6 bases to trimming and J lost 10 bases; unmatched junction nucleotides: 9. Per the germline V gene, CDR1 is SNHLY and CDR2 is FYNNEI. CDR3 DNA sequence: TGTGCCAGCAGCCCCAGGACAGGGGGAGGGTCACCCCTCCACTTT. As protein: CASSPRTGGGSPLHF. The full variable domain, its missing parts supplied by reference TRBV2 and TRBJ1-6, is EPEVTQTPSHQVTQMGQEVILRCVPISNHLYFYWYRQILGQKVEFLVSFYNNEISEKSEIFDDQFSVERPDGSNFTLKIRSTKLEDSAMYFCASSPRTGGGSPLHFGNGTRLTVT.

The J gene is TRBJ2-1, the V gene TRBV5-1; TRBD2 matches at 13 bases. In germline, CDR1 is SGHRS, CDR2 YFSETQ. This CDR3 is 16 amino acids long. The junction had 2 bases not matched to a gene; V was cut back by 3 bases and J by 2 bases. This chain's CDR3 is CASSSGLAGAYNEQFF. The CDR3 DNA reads TGCGCCAGCAGCTCAGGACTAGCGGGGGCCTACAATGAGCAGTTCTTC.

CDR3 DNA: TGTGCCGCCAGTCCGGCCCCCTATGGCTACACCTTC. This gives the protein CAASPAPYGYTF. The chain is built from TRBV28 and TRBJ1-2; unclear D gene. CDR1 and CDR2 (germline): MDHEN, SYDVKM. The V end lost 11 bases, the J end lost 4 bases, and 14 bases lay between the germline ends. The CDR3 consists of 12 residues.

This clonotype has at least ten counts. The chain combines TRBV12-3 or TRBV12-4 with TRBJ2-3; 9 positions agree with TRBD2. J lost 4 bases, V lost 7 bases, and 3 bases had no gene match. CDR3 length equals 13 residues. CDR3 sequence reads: CASIAGEADTQYF. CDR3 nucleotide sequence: TGTGCCAGCATAGCGGGAGAGGCAGATACGCAGTATTTT.

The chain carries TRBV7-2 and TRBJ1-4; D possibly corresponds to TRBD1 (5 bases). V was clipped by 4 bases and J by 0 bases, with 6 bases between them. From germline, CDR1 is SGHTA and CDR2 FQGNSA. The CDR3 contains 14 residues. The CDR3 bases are TGTGCCAGCAGCTGGACACCAACTAATGAAAAACTGTTTTTT. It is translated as CASSWTPTNEKLFF.

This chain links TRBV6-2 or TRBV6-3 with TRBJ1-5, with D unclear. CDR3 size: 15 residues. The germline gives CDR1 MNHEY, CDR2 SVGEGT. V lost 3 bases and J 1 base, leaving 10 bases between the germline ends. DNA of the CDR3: TGTGCCAGCAGTTATGGGTCTATAAGCAATCAGCCCCAGCATTTT. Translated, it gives CASSYGSISNQPQHF.

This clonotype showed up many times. CDR3 sequence: CASSSSSGTNEQFF. CDR3 nucleotides: TGTGCCAGCAGTTCGTCTAGCGGGACGAATGAGCAGTTCTTC. The V gene is TRBV28, the J gene TRBJ2-1; 9 bases align to TRBD2. Per germline, CDR1 MDHEN and CDR2 SYDVKM. CDR3 length: 14 residues. The V gene end was trimmed by 4 bases and the J gene end by 7 bases; junction bases not matched to a gene: 5.

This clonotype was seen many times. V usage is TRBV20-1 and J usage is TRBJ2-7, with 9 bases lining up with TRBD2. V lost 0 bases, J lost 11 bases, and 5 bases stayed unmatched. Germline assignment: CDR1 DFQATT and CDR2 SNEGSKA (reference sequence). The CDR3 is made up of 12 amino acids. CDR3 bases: TGCAGTGCTAGAGACCCTCGGACTAGCGAGTACTTC. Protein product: CSARDPRTSEYF.